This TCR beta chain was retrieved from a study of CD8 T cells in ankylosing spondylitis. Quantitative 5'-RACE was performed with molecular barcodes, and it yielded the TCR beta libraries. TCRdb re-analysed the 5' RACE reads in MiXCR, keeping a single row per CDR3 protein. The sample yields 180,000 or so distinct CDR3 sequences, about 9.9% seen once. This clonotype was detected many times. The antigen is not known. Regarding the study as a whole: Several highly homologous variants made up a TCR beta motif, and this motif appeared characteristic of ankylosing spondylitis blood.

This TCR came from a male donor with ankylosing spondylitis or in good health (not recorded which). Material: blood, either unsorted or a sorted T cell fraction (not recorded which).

This CDR3 is CASSYSLRWATGTGSEAFF. Written as DNA, the CDR3 is TGTGCCAGCAGTTACTCCCTTCGGTGGGCCACCGGGACAGGGAGTGAAGCTTTCTTT. This rearrangement joins TRBV6-2 or TRBV6-3 to TRBJ1-1; 9 nucleotides agree with TRBD1. Per germline, CDR1 MNHEY and CDR2 SVGEGT. The V gene end was trimmed by 0 bases and the J gene end by 7 bases; junction bases not matched to a gene: 18. The CDR3 is 19 residues long.